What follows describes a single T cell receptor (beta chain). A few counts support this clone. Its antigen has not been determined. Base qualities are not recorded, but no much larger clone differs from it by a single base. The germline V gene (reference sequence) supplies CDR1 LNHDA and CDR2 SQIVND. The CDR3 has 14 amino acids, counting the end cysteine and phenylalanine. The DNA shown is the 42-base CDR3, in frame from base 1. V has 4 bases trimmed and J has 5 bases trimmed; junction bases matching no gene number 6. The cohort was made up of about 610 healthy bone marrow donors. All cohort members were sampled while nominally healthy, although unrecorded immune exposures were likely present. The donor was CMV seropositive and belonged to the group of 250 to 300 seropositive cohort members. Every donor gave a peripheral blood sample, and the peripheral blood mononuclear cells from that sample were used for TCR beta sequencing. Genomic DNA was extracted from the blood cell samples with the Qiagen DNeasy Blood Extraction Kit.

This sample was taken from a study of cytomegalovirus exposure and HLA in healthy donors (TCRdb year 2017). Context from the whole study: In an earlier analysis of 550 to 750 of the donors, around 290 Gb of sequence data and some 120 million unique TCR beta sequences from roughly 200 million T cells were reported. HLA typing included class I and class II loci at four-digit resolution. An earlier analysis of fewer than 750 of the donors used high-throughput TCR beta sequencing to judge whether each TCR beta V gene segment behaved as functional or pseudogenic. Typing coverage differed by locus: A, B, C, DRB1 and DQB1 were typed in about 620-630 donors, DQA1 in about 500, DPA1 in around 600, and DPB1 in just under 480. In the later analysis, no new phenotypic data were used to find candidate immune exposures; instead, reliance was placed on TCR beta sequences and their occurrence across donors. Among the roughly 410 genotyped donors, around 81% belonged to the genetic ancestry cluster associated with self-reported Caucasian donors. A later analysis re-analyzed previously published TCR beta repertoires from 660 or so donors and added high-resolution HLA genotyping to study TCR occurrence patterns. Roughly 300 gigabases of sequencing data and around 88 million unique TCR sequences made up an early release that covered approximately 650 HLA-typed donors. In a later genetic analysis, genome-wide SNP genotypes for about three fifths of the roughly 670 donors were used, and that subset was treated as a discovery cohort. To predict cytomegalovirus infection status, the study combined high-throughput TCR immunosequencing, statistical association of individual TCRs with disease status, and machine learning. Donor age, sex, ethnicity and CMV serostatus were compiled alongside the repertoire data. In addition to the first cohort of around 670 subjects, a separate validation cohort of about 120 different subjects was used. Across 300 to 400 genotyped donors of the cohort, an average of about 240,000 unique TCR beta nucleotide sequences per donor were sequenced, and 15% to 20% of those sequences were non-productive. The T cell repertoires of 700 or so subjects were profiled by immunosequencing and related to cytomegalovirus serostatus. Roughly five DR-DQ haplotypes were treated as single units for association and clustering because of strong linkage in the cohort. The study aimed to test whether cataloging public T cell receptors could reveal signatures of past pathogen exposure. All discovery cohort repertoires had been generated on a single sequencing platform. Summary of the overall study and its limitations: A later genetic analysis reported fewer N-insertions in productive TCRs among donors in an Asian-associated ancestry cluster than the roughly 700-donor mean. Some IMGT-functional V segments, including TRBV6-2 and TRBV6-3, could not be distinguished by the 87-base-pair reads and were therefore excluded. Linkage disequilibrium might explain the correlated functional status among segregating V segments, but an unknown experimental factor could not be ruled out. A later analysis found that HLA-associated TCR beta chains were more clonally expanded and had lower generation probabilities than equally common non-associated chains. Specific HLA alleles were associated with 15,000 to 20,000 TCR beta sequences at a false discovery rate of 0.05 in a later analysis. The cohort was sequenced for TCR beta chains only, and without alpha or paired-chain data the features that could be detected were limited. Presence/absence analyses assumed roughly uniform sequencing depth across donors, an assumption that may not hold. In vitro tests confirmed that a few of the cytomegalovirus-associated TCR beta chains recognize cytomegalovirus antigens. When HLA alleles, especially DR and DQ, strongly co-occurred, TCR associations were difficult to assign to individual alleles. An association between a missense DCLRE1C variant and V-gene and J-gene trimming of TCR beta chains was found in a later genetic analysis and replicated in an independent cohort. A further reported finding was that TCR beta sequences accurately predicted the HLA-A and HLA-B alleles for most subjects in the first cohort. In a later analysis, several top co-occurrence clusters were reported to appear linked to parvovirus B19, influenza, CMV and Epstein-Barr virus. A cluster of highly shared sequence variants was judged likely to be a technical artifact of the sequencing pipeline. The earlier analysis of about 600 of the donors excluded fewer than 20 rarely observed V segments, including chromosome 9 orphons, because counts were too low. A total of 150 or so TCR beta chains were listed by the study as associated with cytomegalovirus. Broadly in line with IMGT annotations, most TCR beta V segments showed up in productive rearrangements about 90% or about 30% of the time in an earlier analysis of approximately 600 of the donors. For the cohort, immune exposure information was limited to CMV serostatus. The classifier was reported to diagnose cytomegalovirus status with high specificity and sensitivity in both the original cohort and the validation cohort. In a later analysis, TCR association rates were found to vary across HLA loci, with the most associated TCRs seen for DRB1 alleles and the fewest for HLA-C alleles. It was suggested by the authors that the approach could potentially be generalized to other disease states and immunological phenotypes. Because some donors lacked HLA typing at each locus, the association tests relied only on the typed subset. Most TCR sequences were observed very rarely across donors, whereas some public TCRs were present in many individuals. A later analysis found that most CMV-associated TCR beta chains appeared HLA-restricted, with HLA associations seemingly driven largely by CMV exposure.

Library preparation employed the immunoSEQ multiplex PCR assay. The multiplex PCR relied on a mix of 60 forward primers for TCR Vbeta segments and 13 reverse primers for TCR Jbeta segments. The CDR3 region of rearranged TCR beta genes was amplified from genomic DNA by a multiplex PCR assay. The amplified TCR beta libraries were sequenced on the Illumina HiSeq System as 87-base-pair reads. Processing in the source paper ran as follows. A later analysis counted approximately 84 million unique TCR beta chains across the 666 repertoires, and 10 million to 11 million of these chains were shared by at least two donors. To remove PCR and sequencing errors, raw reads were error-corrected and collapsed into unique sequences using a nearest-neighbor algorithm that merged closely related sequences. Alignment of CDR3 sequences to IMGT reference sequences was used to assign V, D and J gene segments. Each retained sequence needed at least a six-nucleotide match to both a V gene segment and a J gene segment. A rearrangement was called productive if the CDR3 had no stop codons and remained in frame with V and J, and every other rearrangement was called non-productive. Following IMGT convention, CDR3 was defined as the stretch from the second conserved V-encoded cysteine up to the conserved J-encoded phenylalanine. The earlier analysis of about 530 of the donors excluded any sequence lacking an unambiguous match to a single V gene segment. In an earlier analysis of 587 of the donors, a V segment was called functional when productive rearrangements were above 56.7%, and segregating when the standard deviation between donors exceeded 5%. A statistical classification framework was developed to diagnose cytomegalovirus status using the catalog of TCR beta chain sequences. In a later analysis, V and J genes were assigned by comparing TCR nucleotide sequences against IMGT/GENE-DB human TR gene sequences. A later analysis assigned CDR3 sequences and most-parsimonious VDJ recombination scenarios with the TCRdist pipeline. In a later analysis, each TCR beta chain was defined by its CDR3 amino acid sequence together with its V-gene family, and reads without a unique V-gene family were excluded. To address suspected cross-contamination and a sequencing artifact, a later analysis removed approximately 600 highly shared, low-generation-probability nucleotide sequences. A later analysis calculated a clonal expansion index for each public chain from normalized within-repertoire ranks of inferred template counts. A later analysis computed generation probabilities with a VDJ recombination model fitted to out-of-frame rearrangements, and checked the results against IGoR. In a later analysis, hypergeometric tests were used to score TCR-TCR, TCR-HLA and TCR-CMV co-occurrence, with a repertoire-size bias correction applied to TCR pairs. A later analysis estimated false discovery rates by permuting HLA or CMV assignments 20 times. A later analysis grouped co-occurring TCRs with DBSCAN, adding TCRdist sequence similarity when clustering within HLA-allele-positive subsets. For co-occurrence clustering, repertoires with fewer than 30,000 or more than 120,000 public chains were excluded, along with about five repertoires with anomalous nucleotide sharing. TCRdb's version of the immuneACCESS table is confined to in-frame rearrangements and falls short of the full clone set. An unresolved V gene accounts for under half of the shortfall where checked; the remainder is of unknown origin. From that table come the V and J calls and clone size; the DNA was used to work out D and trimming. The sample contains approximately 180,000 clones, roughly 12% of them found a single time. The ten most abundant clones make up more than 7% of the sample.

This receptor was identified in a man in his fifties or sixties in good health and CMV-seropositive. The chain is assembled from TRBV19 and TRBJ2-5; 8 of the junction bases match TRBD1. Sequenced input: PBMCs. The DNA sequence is TGTGCCAGTAGTACAGGGGGCTTGGGGGAGACCCAGTACTTC. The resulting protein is CASSTGGLGETQYF.